The next 14 T cell receptor beta chains were all read from a single sample in a study of cytomegalovirus exposure and HLA in healthy donors. 60 Vbeta and 13 Jbeta primers were used in PCR. TCRdb's table, derived via immunoSEQ multiplex PCR, lists solely in-frame clones and lacks some. Here the sample spans 150,000 to 200,000 clones, about 80% being singletons. The sample consisted of PBMCs. These receptors were taken from a man aged 18 to 30 in good health and CMV-seropositive.

V is TRBV4-2 and J is TRBJ2-3, with no clear D. The V end lost 4 bases, the J end lost 5 bases, and 16 bases lay between the germline ends. The CDR3 is 15 amino acids. Germline V gene sequence: CDR1 LGHNA, CDR2 YNFKEQ. CDR3 amino acids: CASSPTRHPGDTQYF. The CDR3 bases are TGTGCCAGCAGCCCAACCCGACACCCTGGAGATACGCAGTATTTT.

The chain has TRBV29-1 and TRBJ2-7; D may be TRBD2 (6 bases). Germline lookup yields CDR1 SQVTM and CDR2 ANQGSEA. CDR3 length equals 12 residues. The V and J ends lost 7 bases and 5 bases respectively, with 15 bases between them. Written as DNA, the CDR3 is TGCAGCGCTGGGGACGGCGGGGACGAGCAGTACTTC. It yields the protein CSAGDGGDEQYF.

The rearrangement joins TRBV5-1 to TRBJ1-2, with D perhaps matching TRBD1 (5 bases). The germline V and J ends were trimmed by 1 base and 6 bases, with 13 bases remaining between them. This CDR3 comprises 14 residues. The germline V gene encodes CDR1 SGHRS and CDR2 YFSETQ. CDR3 DNA: TGCGCCAGCAGCTTGTATCTAGGGGAGGATGGCTACACCTTC. This codes for CASSLYLGEDGYTF. Full variable domain (remainder filled in from reference TRBV5-1 and TRBJ1-2): KAGVTQTPRYLIKTRGQQVTLSCSPISGHRSVSWYQQTPGQGLQFLFEYFSETQRNKGNFPGRFSGRQFSNSRSEMNVSTLELGDSALYLCASSLYLGEDGYTFGSGTRLTVV.

The CDR3 sequence: CASSDRAGAGHEQYF. CDR3 DNA sequence: TGTGCCAGCAGTGACCGAGCGGGAGCGGGCCACGAGCAGTACTTC. The gene calls are TRBV2 and TRBJ2-7; 8 positions match TRBD2. The trim removed 3 bases at V and 5 bases at J, leaving 9 bases unmatched. This CDR3 has 15 residues. Germline CDR1 reads SNHLY; CDR2 reads FYNNEI. Using reference TRBV2 and TRBJ2-7 for the parts outside the CDR3, the full variable domain is EPEVTQTPSHQVTQMGQEVILRCVPISNHLYFYWYRQILGQKVEFLVSFYNNEISEKSEIFDDQFSVERPDGSNFTLKIRSTKLEDSAMYFCASSDRAGAGHEQYFGPGTRLTVT.

The rearrangement links TRBV6-6 to TRBJ1-2; TRBD1 matches 7 bases. There are 13 residues in the CDR3. CDR1 and CDR2 (germline): MNHNY, SVGAGI (reference sequence). J gave up 8 bases and V 2 bases, and 5 bases lay outside the gene matches. DNA for the CDR3: TGTGCCAGCAGTTACCGGGACAGAGGCGGCTACACCTTC. This gives the protein CASSYRDRGGYTF.

This clone was recorded once. The genes are TRBV29-1 and TRBJ2-7; 10 bases are a match to TRBD1. Trimming at V came to 4 bases and at J to 6 bases, leaving 9 bases not matched to a gene. From germline, CDR1 is SQVTM and CDR2 ANQGSEA. The CDR3 loop spans 14 amino acids. The CDR3 DNA sequence: TGCAGCGTTGCCCCAGGGACAGGGGTTTCCGAGCAGTACTTC. Translated, it gives CSVAPGTGVSEQYF.

CDR3 in amino acids: CAISEFLAGDPPVVDEQFF. DNA of the CDR3: TGTGCCATCAGTGAGTTTCTAGCGGGAGATCCCCCTGTCGTCGATGAGCAGTTCTTC. The V gene is TRBV10-3, the J gene TRBJ2-1; 10 nucleotides agree with TRBD2. Trimming removed 1 base from V and 8 bases from J; junction bases left unmatched: 17. Germline values: CDR1 ENHRY, CDR2 SYGVKD. This CDR3 has 19 residues.

As to this clone: The CDR3 carries no conserved terminal phenylalanine or tryptophan, so it likely arises from a read error. The rearrangement links TRBV28 to TRBJ1-6, with 9 bases that match TRBD1. The CDR3 spans 16 residues. Per germline, CDR1 MDHEN and CDR2 SYDVKM. J was trimmed by 4 bases and V by 5 bases; bases with no gene match: 6. The CDR3 region has the DNA TGTGCCAGCAGTACGGACAGGGGCCTTTATAATTCACCCCTCCACCTT. Amino acid sequence: CASSTDRGLYNSPLHL.

This clone was seen just once. The conserved final phenylalanine or tryptophan is absent from the CDR3, which likely points to a read error. The CDR3 DNA sequence: TGTGCCAGCAGCTTAGCTGGTGGGGGCCCCGATTCACCCCTCCACCTT. Translation gives CASSLAGGGPDSPLHL. The chain is built from TRBV7-9 and TRBJ1-6; maybe TRBD1 (6 bases). The CDR3 spans 16 residues. V gave up 0 bases and J gave up 8 bases, with 14 bases separating them. CDR1 SEHNR and CDR2 FQNEAQ come from the germline V gene (reference sequence).

Concerning this clone itself: The junction shows a germline mismatch at one end, possibly a read error. Other nucleotide sequences from this sample produce the same CDR3. This chain joins TRBV9 and TRBJ1-1; weak D call: TRBD1 (5 bases). Germline CDR1 reads SGDLS; CDR2 reads YYNGEE. The CDR3 loop spans 14 amino acids. This CDR3 is CASSVQGGGTEAFF. CDR3 in DNA: TGTGCCAGTAGCGTTCAGGGAGGAGGCACTGAAGCTTTCTTT.

The rearrangement joins TRBV11-3 to TRBJ2-1; TRBD2 might be the D (5 bases). Looked up from germline, CDR1 is SGHNT and CDR2 is YENEEA. Trimming took 3 bases from V and 10 from J, leaving 13 bases between them. The CDR3 totals 13 residues. CDR3 sequence (DNA): TGTGCCAGCAGCTTGCCCGGGGTTCAAGAGCAGTTCTTC. This translates into CASSLPGVQEQFF.

There are a few counts of this clone. This chain connects TRBV6-5 to TRBJ1-6; D perhaps matches TRBD1 (6 bases). CDR1 is MNHEY and CDR2 is SVGAGI in the germline V gene. This CDR3 region has 14 residues. V shed 0 bases and J shed 10 bases, with 10 bases lying between them. The CDR3: CASSYSQGRSPLHF. The DNA for the CDR3 is TGTGCCAGCAGTTACTCGCAGGGGAGATCACCCCTCCACTTT.

The J gene is TRBJ2-5, the V gene TRBV27, with D possibly matching TRBD2 (5 bases). The germline CDR1 and CDR2 sequences are MNHEY and SMNVEV (reference sequence). The CDR3 length is 13 residues. V lost 2 bases and J 8 bases, leaving 12 bases between the germline ends. CDR3 coding DNA: TGTGCCAGCAGTTTAGGACCGAGGGAAACCCAGTACTTC. It yields the protein CASSLGPRETQYF.

The rearrangement uses TRBV4-2 and TRBJ2-2; TRBD2 might be the D (7 bases). This CDR3 contains 23 residues. The germline CDR1 and CDR2 sequences are LGHNA and YNFKEQ. The V gene lost 3 bases and the J gene lost 4 bases, with 36 bases spanning the gap. The CDR3 sequence is CASSQEGYRAGLVGGRATGELFF. The CDR3 DNA reads as TGTGCCAGCAGCCAGGAAGGATACCGGGCCGGACTAGTGGGGGGGCGGGCCACCGGGGAGCTGTTTTTT.